Presented here are 9 T cell receptor beta chains from one specimen sequenced in a study of blood T cell repertoires in COVID-19. Sequencing was performed with immunoSEQ multiplex PCR; in TCRdb, only in-frame clones are kept and a portion is missing. The table records more than 300,000 clones, about nine tenths of them present only once. The sequenced sample consisted of PBMCs or T cells enriched from blood (not recorded which). Every receptor here comes from a woman in her thirties or forties who had been exposed to COVID-19.

This clone was seen more than once but under ten times. The CDR3: CASSPTSHEQFF. The CDR3 DNA is TGTGCCAGCAGCCCAACTAGTCATGAGCAGTTCTTC. The V call is TRBV5-4, the J call TRBJ2-1; tentative D call: TRBD2 (5 bases). Germline CDR1 is SGHNT and CDR2 is YYREEE (reference sequence). V lost 4 bases to trimming and J lost 8 bases, with 10 bases between them. This CDR3 contains 12 residues.

This chain joins TRBV6-2 or TRBV6-3 and TRBJ2-2; 13 bases are shared with TRBD2. CDR3 length: 18 residues. After removal of 0 bases from V and 3 bases from J, the junction contained 4 bases not matched to a gene. Germline V CDR1 and CDR2: MNHEY, SVGEGT. The CDR3 reads CASSYSILAGGHTGELFF. As DNA, the CDR3 is TGTGCCAGCAGTTACTCGATACTAGCGGGGGGGCACACCGGGGAGCTGTTTTTT.

The CDR3 region is CASNYREWYVYEQYF. The CDR3, as DNA: TGTGCCAGCAACTACAGGGAATGGTATGTCTACGAGCAGTACTTC. The rearrangement uses TRBV5-6 and TRBJ2-7; D might be TRBD1 (6 bases). CDR3 length equals 15 residues. V lost 6 bases and J 3 bases, leaving 19 bases between the germline ends. Germline V gene sequence: CDR1 SGHDT, CDR2 YYEEEE.

This chain uses TRBV7-9 with TRBJ1-1, with D tentatively TRBD1 (6 bases). Trimming cost V 4 bases and J 5 bases, with 23 bases left between them. The CDR3 length is 17 residues. Germline CDR1 is SEHNR and CDR2 is FQNEAQ (reference sequence). The CDR3 region is CASSSPPPGVALTEAFF. CDR3 sequence (DNA): TGTGCCAGCAGCTCACCCCCCCCAGGGGTGGCGTTAACTGAAGCTTTCTTT.

The chain joins TRBV12-3 or TRBV12-4 to TRBJ1-5, with a tentative D call TRBD1 (6 bases). CDR3 length: 12 residues. V lost 5 bases and J 6 bases, leaving 8 bases between the germline ends. The chain's CDR3 is CASSTGFQPQHF. The CDR3 DNA reads as TGTGCCAGCAGTACAGGGTTTCAGCCCCAGCATTTT.

The chain employs TRBV11-1 and TRBJ1-6; 7 nucleotides line up with TRBD1. CDR1 SGHAT and CDR2 FQDESV come from the germline V gene (reference sequence). Losses at the gene ends were 2 bases for V and 9 bases for J; bases not matched to a gene: 4. This CDR3 has 14 amino acids. CDR3 loop: CASSLRGLASPLHF. The CDR3 DNA reads TGTGCCAGCAGCTTAAGGGGGCTCGCTTCACCCCTCCACTTT.

The chain employs TRBV10-3 and TRBJ2-3; 8 bases are a match to TRBD1. The CDR3 is 14 amino acids. Germline V gene data show CDR1 as ENHRY and CDR2 as SYGVKD. With 6 bases clipped from V and 4 bases from J, the junction kept 6 bases outside the gene matches. CDR3 sequence: CAIRQGAVADTQYF. The CDR3 DNA reads TGTGCCATCAGGCAGGGGGCCGTGGCAGATACGCAGTATTTT.

The chain combines TRBV6-2 or TRBV6-3 with TRBJ2-7; 7 bases fit TRBD2. The germline V gene encodes CDR1 MNHEY and CDR2 SVGEGT. V shed 2 bases, J shed 4 bases, and the junction held 14 bases outside the gene matches. This CDR3 has 17 amino acids. The CDR3 DNA sequence: TGTGCCAGCAGTTACGATGTCGGTGCTAGCGGACCTTACGAGCAGTACTTC. Residues: CASSYDVGASGPYEQYF.

The rearrangement uses TRBV27 and TRBJ1-3, with D possibly matching TRBD1 (5 bases). This CDR3 region has 16 residues. V was trimmed by 5 bases and J by 2 bases, leaving 16 bases between them. Per the germline V gene, CDR1 is MNHEY and CDR2 is SMNVEV (reference sequence). The CDR3 coding sequence is TGTGCCAGCAGTAGGGCGGCGGGGCTGGCTGGAAACACCATATATTTT. Translating it yields CASSRAAGLAGNTIYF.